This TCR beta chain was identified in a study of cytomegalovirus exposure and HLA in healthy donors (TCRdb year 2017). With respect to the entire study: According to an earlier analysis of around 600 of the donors, about 179 million T cells yielded over 100 million unique TCR beta sequences and less than 300 Gb of sequence data. An early release that covered 500 to 800 HLA-typed donors contained approximately 320 gigabases of sequencing data and 85 million to 100 million unique TCR sequences. Of the roughly 410 genotyped donors, 81% were placed in the genetic ancestry cluster associated with self-reported Caucasian donors. The study was designed to test whether signatures of past pathogen exposure could be identified by cataloging public T cell receptors. In a later genetic analysis, genome-wide SNP genotypes for about 65% of the roughly 670 donors were used, and that subset was treated as a discovery cohort. Both class I and class II loci were covered by HLA typing, at four-digit resolution. Among some 400 genotyped donors of the cohort, an average of approximately 250,000 unique TCR beta nucleotide sequences were sequenced per donor, roughly 20% of them non-productive. The later analysis used no new phenotypic data to find candidate immune exposures, relying instead on TCR beta sequences and their occurrence across donors. Typing coverage varied by locus: about 620-630 donors for A, B, C, DRB1 and DQB1; approximately 560 for DQA1; about 600 for DPA1; around 450 for DPB1. Donor age, sex, ethnicity and CMV serostatus were collected together with the repertoire data. Using immunosequencing, the study profiled T cell repertoires from 500 to 800 subjects and related those repertoires to cytomegalovirus serostatus. To predict cytomegalovirus infection status, the study combined high-throughput TCR immunosequencing, statistical association of individual TCRs with disease status, and machine learning. To decide whether each TCR beta V gene segment behaved as functional or pseudogenic, an earlier analysis of some 600 of the donors relied on high-throughput TCR beta sequencing. A handful of DR-DQ haplotypes were handled as single units for association and clustering because linkage in the cohort was strong. To study patterns of TCR occurrence, a later analysis re-analyzed previously published TCR beta repertoires from more than 550 donors and added high-resolution HLA genotyping. A separate validation cohort of more than 100 different subjects was used in addition to the 666-subject first cohort. All discovery cohort repertoires had been generated on a single sequencing platform. Results and caveats for the whole study, not just this receptor: A further reported finding was that TCR beta sequences accurately predicted the HLA-A and HLA-B alleles for most subjects in the first cohort. Most TCR sequences were seen in very few donors, while some public TCRs were found in many individuals. A later analysis found that most CMV-associated TCR beta chains appeared HLA-restricted, with HLA associations seemingly driven largely by CMV exposure. Specific HLA alleles were associated with 15,000 to 20,000 TCR beta sequences at a false discovery rate of 0.05 in a later analysis. Strong co-occurrence of HLA alleles, especially DR and DQ, made assigning TCR associations to individual alleles difficult. According to a later genetic analysis, donors in an Asian-associated ancestry cluster had fewer N-insertions in productive TCRs than the approximately 670-donor mean. Correlated functional status among segregating V segments might reflect linkage disequilibrium, but an unknown experimental factor could not be ruled out. Compared with equally common non-associated chains, HLA-associated TCR beta chains in a later analysis were more clonally expanded and had lower generation probabilities. According to the authors, the approach could potentially be generalized to other disease states and immunological phenotypes. Three of the identified cytomegalovirus-associated TCR beta chains were confirmed in vitro to be specific for cytomegalovirus antigens. CMV serostatus was the only immune exposure information available for the cohort. The cohort was sequenced for TCR beta chains only, and without alpha or paired-chain data the features that could be detected were limited. Several of the top co-occurrence clusters appeared to be linked to parvovirus B19, influenza, CMV and Epstein-Barr virus, according to a later analysis. Because some donors lacked HLA typing at each locus, the association tests relied only on the typed subset. A total of about 180 TCR beta chains were listed by the study as associated with cytomegalovirus. Roughly 15 rarely observed V segments, including chromosome 9 orphons, were excluded from the earlier analysis of about 600 of the donors because counts were too low. In both the original and validation cohorts, the classifier was reported to diagnose cytomegalovirus status with high specificity and sensitivity. In a later analysis, the rate of TCR association differed among HLA loci, with DRB1 alleles having the most associated TCRs and HLA-C alleles having the fewest. Sequencing depth was assumed to be roughly uniform across donors in the presence/absence analyses, though that assumption may not hold. Some IMGT-functional V segments, including TRBV6-2 and TRBV6-3, could not be told apart with the 87-base-pair reads, so those segments were excluded. In an earlier analysis of approximately 600 of the donors, most TCR beta V segments were observed in productive rearrangements about 90% or about 30% of the time, broadly matching IMGT annotations. A later genetic analysis associated a missense DCLRE1C variant with V-gene and J-gene trimming of TCR beta chains, and an independent cohort replicated the association. The sequencing pipeline was judged likely to have produced a cluster of highly shared sequence variants as a technical artifact.

Libraries came from the immunoSEQ multiplex PCR assay. A mixture of 60 forward primers for TCR Vbeta segments and 13 reverse primers for TCR Jbeta segments was used in the multiplex PCR. Amplification of the CDR3 region of rearranged TCR beta genes was performed with a multiplex PCR assay on genomic DNA. Amplified TCR beta libraries were sequenced as 87-base-pair reads on the Illumina HiSeq System. Per the authors' processing: A later analysis counted around 72 million unique TCR beta chains across the 640 or so repertoires, and around 9.9 million of these chains were shared by at least two donors. Raw reads were error-corrected and collapsed into unique sequences by a nearest-neighbor algorithm in which closely related sequences were merged to remove PCR and sequencing errors. To assign V, D and J gene segments, CDR3 sequences were aligned to IMGT reference sequences. For a sequence to be retained, a match of at least six nucleotides to both a V gene segment and a J gene segment was required. A rearrangement counted as productive if the CDR3 had no stop codons and remained in frame with V and J, and every other rearrangement counted as non-productive. Following IMGT convention, CDR3 was defined as the stretch from the second conserved V-encoded cysteine up to the conserved J-encoded phenylalanine. The earlier analysis of approximately 500 of the donors excluded sequences that lacked an unambiguous match to a single V gene segment. An earlier analysis of 500 to 700 of the donors classified V segments as functional when productive rearrangements were above 56.7% and as segregating when the standard deviation between donors was above 5%. A statistical classification framework was developed to diagnose cytomegalovirus status using the catalog of TCR beta chain sequences. V and J gene assignment, in a later analysis, came from comparing TCR nucleotide sequences with IMGT/GENE-DB human TR gene sequences. Using the TCRdist pipeline, a later analysis assigned CDR3 sequences along with most-parsimonious VDJ recombination scenarios. In a later analysis, every TCR beta chain was defined by the combination of its CDR3 amino acid sequence and its V-gene family, and reads without a unique V-gene family were dropped. A later analysis removed 550 to 700 highly shared, low-generation-probability nucleotide sequences to deal with suspected cross-contamination and a sequencing artifact. In a later analysis, a clonal expansion index was calculated for each public chain from normalized within-repertoire ranks of inferred template counts. Generation probabilities in a later analysis came from a VDJ recombination model fitted to out-of-frame rearrangements, and those results were checked against IGoR. A later analysis scored TCR-TCR, TCR-HLA and TCR-CMV co-occurrence with hypergeometric tests, applying a repertoire-size bias correction to TCR pairs. A later analysis estimated false discovery rates by permuting HLA or CMV assignments 20 times. In a later analysis, co-occurring TCRs were grouped using DBSCAN, with TCRdist sequence similarity added in when clustering inside HLA-allele-positive subsets. Co-occurrence clustering excluded repertoires with fewer than 30,000 or more than 120,000 public chains, plus five with anomalous nucleotide sharing. The table was pulled from immuneACCESS by TCRdb, which kept in-frame rearrangements only. Such tables lose some clones; where checked, under half of the loss comes from unresolved V genes, and the rest has no known cause. For V, J and clone size, that table is used; D and trimming come from the DNA. The sample table lists 85,000 to 100,000 clones, about 78% of them with a count of one. Clones ranked in the top ten supply 4.1% of the sample.

A remark on this clone: Its target antigen remains unknown. The input lacks base qualities; no much larger clone sits a single base away.

The cohort comprised some 700 healthy bone marrow donors. All cohort members were sampled while nominally healthy, although unrecorded immune exposures were likely present. The donor tested CMV seropositive and was one of the 289 seropositive cohort members. A peripheral blood sample was collected from each donor, and TCR beta sequencing was performed on peripheral blood mononuclear cells. Genomic DNA extraction from the blood cell samples was performed with the Qiagen DNeasy Blood Extraction Kit. Trimming removed 4 bases from V and 2 bases from J; the gene matches leave 5 bases unexplained. Inclusive of the bounding cysteine and phenylalanine, the CDR3 is 14 residues long. The read is trimmed to its CDR3 DNA, 42 bases read in frame from base 1. The germline V gene supplies CDR1 MNHNS and CDR2 SASEGT.

The source is a woman between 35 and 50 years old in good health and CMV-seropositive. The sequenced sample was PBMCs. The sequence is built from TRBV6-1 and TRBJ2-7, and TRBD2 matches 7 of the central bases. The CDR3 reads as follows: CASSGGGSAYEQYF. The nucleotide sequence reads TGTGCCAGCAGTGGGGGGGGGTCAGCCTACGAGCAGTACTTC.